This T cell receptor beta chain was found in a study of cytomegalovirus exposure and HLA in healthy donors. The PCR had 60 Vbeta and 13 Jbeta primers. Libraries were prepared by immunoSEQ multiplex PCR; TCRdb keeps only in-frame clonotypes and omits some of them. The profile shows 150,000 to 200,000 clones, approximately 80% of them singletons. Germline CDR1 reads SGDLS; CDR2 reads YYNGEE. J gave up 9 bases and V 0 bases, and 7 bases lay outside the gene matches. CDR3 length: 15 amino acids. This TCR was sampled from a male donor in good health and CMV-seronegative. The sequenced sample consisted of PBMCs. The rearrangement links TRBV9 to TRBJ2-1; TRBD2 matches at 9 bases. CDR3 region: CASSVDVAGVGEQFF. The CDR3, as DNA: TGTGCCAGCAGCGTAGATGTAGCGGGAGTCGGTGAGCAGTTCTTC.